Listed below are T cell receptor beta chains from one sample, sequenced in a study of blood T cell repertoires in COVID-19. Repertoires were generated with immunoSEQ multiplex PCR, while TCRdb's copy carries only in-frame clones and drops some. The profile shows 150,000 to 200,000 clones, around four fifths of them singletons. The sample consisted of PBMCs or T cells enriched from blood (not recorded which). Every receptor here comes from an older woman who had recovered from COVID-19. Both conserved end residues are part of each CDR3. D genes are given only for firm matches. Only some rows state a clone size, as once, few, many or a class for expanded clones.

V	J	size	D	length	CDR3	DNA
TRBV6-5	TRBJ2-5	-	TRBD1	14	CASSQGQSLETQYF	TGTGCCAGCAGTCAGGGACAGTCTTTAGAGACCCAGTACTTC
TRBV30	TRBJ2-3	-	-	11	CAWSVLDTQYF	TGTGCCTGGAGTGTACTGGATACGCAGTATTTT
TRBV27	TRBJ2-6	many	-	18	CASSPGGIRGVGANVLTF	TGTGCCAGCAGCCCCGGAGGAATCAGGGGGGTCGGGGCCAACGTCCTGACTTTC
TRBV5-1	TRBJ2-2	-	-	14	CASSLTGDPGELFF	TGCGCCAGCAGCTTGACGGGAGACCCCGGGGAGCTGTTTTTT
TRBV5-1	TRBJ1-2	-	TRBD1	20	CASSSLLGTGGAGINYGYTF	TGCGCCAGCAGCTCCCTACTCGGGACAGGGGGCGCGGGGATTAACTATGGCTACACCTTC
TRBV19	TRBJ2-2	-	-	12	CAAEDSSRELFF	TGTGCCGCCGAAGATAGTTCCCGGGAGCTGTTTTTT
TRBV5-1	TRBJ2-3	-	TRBD1	15	CASGRTGASTDTQYF	TGCGCCAGCGGGAGGACAGGGGCTAGCACAGATACGCAGTATTTT
TRBV4-2	TRBJ2-7	-	-	14	CASSQEGVIYEQYF	TGTGCCAGCAGCCAAGAAGGGGTAATCTACGAGCAGTACTTC
TRBV7-6	TRBJ2-1	-	-	17	CASSFRRLVRSYNEQFF	TGTGCCAGCAGCTTTCGACGACTAGTAAGGTCCTACAATGAGCAGTTCTTC
TRBV2	TRBJ2-3	-	-	15	CASSVGGSRADTQYF	TGTGCCAGCAGTGTCGGTGGGAGTAGGGCAGATACGCAGTATTTT
TRBV27	TRBJ1-5	-	TRBD1	15	CASSIRTGVHQPQHF	TGTGCCAGCAGTATCCGGACAGGGGTCCACCAGCCCCAGCATTTT
TRBV29-1	TRBJ1-4	-	-	14	CSVEFRATNEKLFF	TGCAGCGTTGAATTCCGGGCAACTAATGAAAAACTGTTTTTT
TRBV11-2	TRBJ1-1	once	-	13	CASSLNSRTEAFF	TGTGCCAGCAGCTTAAACAGCCGCACTGAAGCTTTCTTT